The sequence of this T cell receptor (beta chain) was determined in a study of blood T cells in healthy people across ages. Study results and limitations: Long-lived donors had more naive CD4+ cells and higher diversity than aged donors. Estimates based on one million T cells were treated as lower bounds.

About this clonotype: Its cognate antigen is unknown.

The authors ran a second PCR of roughly 6 to 12 cycles using a sample-barcoded 5' primer and a J-beta primer mix. Tagging of each cDNA molecule was performed by a template-switch adaptor with 12 random nucleotides. Using its own MiXCR run on the 5' RACE reads, TCRdb lists one record per CDR3 protein. The sample holds about 780,000 distinct CDR3 sequences; about 46% are singletons and the top ten take roughly 20%. Per-sample PBMC isolation yielded at least 6.5 million cells. This clonotype was sampled from a man at least 80 years old in good health. The sample comprised blood.

CDR3 nucleotides: TGTGCCAGCAGCCCAAAACCGGGATCGGAGACCCAGTACTTC. Translation gives CASSPKPGSETQYF. The V and J genes are TRBV9 and TRBJ2-7; tentative D call: TRBD2 (5 bases). The DNA end lines up better with TRBJ2-5; the J call may be wrong. CDR1 SGDLS and CDR2 YYNGEE come from the germline V gene. This CDR3 has 14 residues.